This T cell receptor beta chain stems from a study of regulatory T cells in long-lasting Graves disease. The V end was cut by 1 base, the J end by 0 bases, with 11 bases between. CDR1 and CDR2 from the germline V gene are LGHDT and YNNKEL (reference sequence). The CDR3 is 16 residues long. Time point here: newly diagnosed GD, antithyroid drugs for less than 3 months. Scientists built the TCR library using RNA that was extracted from PBMCs. Arm-PCR of CDR3 regions with iRepertoire HTBI primers generated TCR beta libraries. TCRdb used MiXCR to reprocess the multiplex PCR reads, holding one entry per CDR3 protein. Seen here are a few hundred thousand distinct CDR3 sequences, 16% observed once, and the top ten hold about 27%. This clonotype was seen ten or more times. This same sample was also taken into another study, of T cells in Graves' hyperthyroidism and ophthalmopathy. That report adds: Most expanded thyroid clonotypes above 0.001 also appeared in blood.

The specimen was peripheral blood mononuclear cells (PBMCs), collected at new diagnosis, from a patient treated with antithyroid drugs. The sequence was obtained from a man aged 40-50 years with Graves disease. The genes are TRBV3-1 and TRBJ2-3, with D uncertain. The CDR3 is CASSQGAGRSTDTQYF. Here the CDR3 DNA reads TGTGCCAGCAGCCAAGGGGCCGGCAGGAGCACAGATACGCAGTATTTT.